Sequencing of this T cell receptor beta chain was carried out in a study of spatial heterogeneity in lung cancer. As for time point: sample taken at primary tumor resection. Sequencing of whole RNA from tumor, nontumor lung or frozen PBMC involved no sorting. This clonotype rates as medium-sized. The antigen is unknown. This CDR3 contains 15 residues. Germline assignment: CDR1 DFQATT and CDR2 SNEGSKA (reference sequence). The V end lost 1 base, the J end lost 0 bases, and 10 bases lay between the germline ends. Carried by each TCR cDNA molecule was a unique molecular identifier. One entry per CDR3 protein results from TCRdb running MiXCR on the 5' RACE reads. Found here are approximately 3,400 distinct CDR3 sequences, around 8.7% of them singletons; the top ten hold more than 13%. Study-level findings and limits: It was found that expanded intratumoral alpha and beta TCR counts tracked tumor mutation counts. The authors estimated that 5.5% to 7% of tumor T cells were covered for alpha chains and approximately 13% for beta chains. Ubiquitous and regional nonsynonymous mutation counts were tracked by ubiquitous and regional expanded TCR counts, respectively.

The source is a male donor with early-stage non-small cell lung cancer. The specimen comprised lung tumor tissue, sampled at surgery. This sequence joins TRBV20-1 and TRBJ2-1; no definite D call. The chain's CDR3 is CSARGHASSYNEQFF. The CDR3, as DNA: TGCAGTGCTAGAGGTCACGCTAGCTCCTACAATGAGCAGTTCTTC.